This is a list of T cell receptor beta chains from one sample in a study of CD8 T cells in Susac syndrome. From the immunoSEQ multiplex PCR reads, TCRdb called clonotypes with MiXCR, one entry per CDR3 protein. The data show hundreds of thousands of distinct CDR3 sequences, about 95% seen once. Sequenced sample: CD4+ T cells from PBMCs. These receptors were taken from a human donor with Susac syndrome. CDR3s include the opening cysteine and the closing phenylalanine or tryptophan. Fields, in order: clone size, D gene, V gene, J gene, CDR3 protein, CDR3 DNA. The D gene is left open where the match is weak. Clone size is not always given. Where it is, it says once, few, many or a class for expanded clones.

-	-	TRBV28	TRBJ1-2	CASRAPGRGYTF	TGTGCCAGCCGTGCCCCCGGGCGCGGCTACACCTTC
-	TRBD2	TRBV30	TRBJ2-5	CAWSVGLAVETQYF	TGTGCCTGGAGTGTAGGACTAGCTGTCGAGACCCAGTACTTC
once	TRBD1	TRBV11-2	TRBJ1-4	CASSPSGQREKLFF	TGTGCCAGCAGTCCCTCGGGACAGCGTGAAAAACTGTTTTTT
-	-	TRBV6-5	TRBJ1-5	CASSYQGTQPQHF	TGTGCCAGCAGTTACCAGGGGACTCAGCCCCAGCATTTT
-	-	TRBV19	TRBJ2-5	CASSIGEETQYF	TGTGCCAGTAGTATAGGAGAAGAGACCCAGTACTTC
few	-	TRBV19	TRBJ2-3	CASRDFTDTQYF	TGTGCCAGTAGAGACTTCACAGATACGCAGTATTTT
-	-	TRBV15	TRBJ2-2	CATSRDAAGELFF	TGTGCCACCAGCAGAGACGCAGCCGGGGAGCTGTTTTTT
-	TRBD2	TRBV4-1	TRBJ2-7	CASSPPGLADSYEQYF	TGCGCCAGCAGCCCCCCCGGGCTAGCGGATTCCTACGAGCAGTACTTC
-	-	TRBV28	TRBJ2-5	CASRGGAKTQYF	TGTGCCAGCAGGGGGGGTGCAAAGACCCAGTACTTC
-	TRBD1	TRBV30	TRBJ1-1	CAWSADRGWSTEAFF	TGTGCCTGGAGTGCGGACAGGGGATGGAGCACTGAAGCTTTCTTT
-	TRBD2	TRBV4-3	TRBJ2-2	CASSRLPSGDTGELFF	TGCGCCAGCAGCCGGCTCCCTAGCGGGGACACCGGGGAGCTGTTTTTT
-	TRBD1	TRBV7-8	TRBJ2-3	CASSPRTGKEGDTQYF	TGTGCCAGCAGCCCCCGGACAGGCAAGGAAGGAGATACGCAGTATTTT
-	-	TRBV9	TRBJ2-3	CASSVAGGPTDTQYF	TGTGCCAGCAGCGTAGCCGGTGGGCCCACAGATACGCAGTATTTT
-	TRBD1	TRBV4-1	TRBJ2-7	CASSQGQGTYEQYF	TGCGCCAGCAGCCAAGGACAGGGTACCTACGAGCAGTACTTC
once	-	TRBV28	TRBJ1-1	CASSPQHHKGPMNTEAFF	TGTGCCAGCAGTCCCCAACACCATAAGGGGCCCATGAACACTGAAGCTTTCTTT
-	-	TRBV20-1	TRBJ1-3	CSARVGGPEANTIYF	TGCAGTGCTAGAGTAGGGGGACCGGAGGCAAACACCATATATTTT
-	-	TRBV30	TRBJ1-3	CAWSSGSGNTIYF	TGTGCCTGGAGTTCAGGTTCTGGAAACACCATATATTTT
once	TRBD1	TRBV19	TRBJ1-1	CASITQGRRTEAFF	TGTGCCAGTATCACACAGGGGAGAAGGACTGAAGCTTTCTTT
-	-	TRBV7-2	TRBJ2-7	CASSLDYGVLNEQYF	TGTGCCAGCAGCTTAGATTATGGTGTACTGAACGAGCAGTACTTC
once	-	TRBV12-3/TRBV12-4	TRBJ2-7	CASTGSASYEQYF	TGTGCCAGCACCGGGTCGGCCTCCTACGAGCAGTACTTC
-	-	TRBV9	TRBJ2-7	CASSVEGRSGEQYF	TGTGCCAGCAGCGTAGAGGGTAGGTCTGGGGAGCAGTACTTC
-	TRBD1	TRBV4-3	TRBJ2-1	CASSQDDREIYNEQFF	TGCGCCAGCAGCCAAGACGACAGGGAGATATACAATGAGCAGTTCTTC
once	TRBD1	TRBV18	TRBJ1-1	CASSPPATGLGDTEAFF	TGTGCCAGCTCACCACCCGCGACAGGGCTTGGGGACACTGAAGCTTTCTTT
once	TRBD1	TRBV6-5	TRBJ1-3	CASKKTGLSGNTIYF	TGTGCCAGCAAAAAGACAGGGCTCTCTGGAAACACCATATATTTT
once	TRBD1	TRBV30	TRBJ1-3	CAWIRDRGSGNTIYF	TGTGCCTGGATCCGGGACAGAGGCTCTGGAAACACCATATATTTT
once	-	TRBV4-3	TRBJ1-6	CASSQDPRTPISPLHF	TGCGCCAGCAGCCAAGATCCCCGAACCCCGATTTCACCCCTCCACTTT
few	TRBD1	TRBV24-1	TRBJ2-1	CATSRDRALNEQFF	TGTGCCACCAGCCGGGACAGGGCGTTGAATGAGCAGTTCTTC
-	TRBD2	TRBV30	TRBJ2-5	CAWKRGRREETQYF	TGTGCCTGGAAGCGGGGGCGCCGGGAAGAGACCCAGTACTTC
-	-	TRBV30	TRBJ1-3	CAWTSSSGNTIYF	TGTGCCTGGACATCTAGCTCTGGAAACACCATATATTTT
-	-	TRBV20-1	TRBJ1-1	CSAREASGRTNTEAFF	TGCAGTGCTAGAGAGGCAAGTGGCAGGACGAACACTGAAGCTTTCTTT
-	-	TRBV9	TRBJ1-2	CASSVEQNYGYTF	TGTGCCAGCAGCGTAGAACAGAACTATGGCTACACCTTC
-	-	TRBV19	TRBJ2-6	CASKDFSGANVLTF	TGTGCCAGTAAGGACTTCTCTGGGGCCAACGTCCTGACTTTC
-	-	TRBV19	TRBJ1-1	CASTPKTGMNTEAFF	TGTGCCAGTACTCCTAAAACCGGGATGAACACTGAAGCTTTCTTT
-	-	TRBV2	TRBJ2-1	CASRDDNEQFF	TGTGCCAGCAGGGACGACAATGAGCAGTTCTTC
-	-	TRBV28	TRBJ1-2	CASTPVNRYYGYTF	TGTGCCAGCACCCCTGTGAACCGATACTATGGCTACACCTTC
-	-	TRBV7-3	TRBJ2-1	CASSLDYYNEQFF	TGTGCCAGCAGCTTGGACTACTACAATGAGCAGTTCTTC
-	TRBD1	TRBV6-2/TRBV6-3	TRBJ2-7	CASNNRGSSYEQYF	TGTGCCAGCAATAACAGGGGGAGCTCCTACGAGCAGTACTTC
-	-	TRBV7-2	TRBJ1-2	CASSLAFSGYTF	TGTGCCAGCAGCTTAGCCTTCTCTGGCTACACCTTC
-	-	TRBV6-5	TRBJ2-1	CASTRDKNYNEQFF	TGTGCCAGCACACGGGATAAAAATTACAATGAGCAGTTCTTC
-	TRBD1	TRBV18	TRBJ2-7	CASSLGQDNEQYF	TGTGCCAGCTCACTGGGACAGGACAACGAGCAGTACTTC
-	-	TRBV5-4	TRBJ2-7	CASSPEPQARYEQYF	TGTGCCAGCAGCCCGGAGCCGCAGGCCAGGTACGAGCAGTACTTC
-	-	TRBV29-1	TRBJ2-7	CSVTPPGDEQYF	TGCAGCGTCACCCCCCCGGGAGACGAGCAGTACTTC
-	TRBD1	TRBV30	TRBJ1-5	CAWSLGAGGSNQPQHF	TGTGCCTGGAGCCTGGGCGCAGGGGGGAGCAATCAGCCCCAGCATTTT
-	TRBD1	TRBV3-1	TRBJ2-1	CASSQDVAQGENEQFF	TGTGCCAGCAGCCAAGATGTAGCACAGGGGGAAAATGAGCAGTTCTTC
-	-	TRBV6-2/TRBV6-3	TRBJ1-1	CAGGWGTEAFF	TGTGCCGGAGGATGGGGCACTGAAGCTTTCTTT
-	TRBD2	TRBV6-1	TRBJ2-5	CASRGRLAGGQETQYF	TGTGCCAGCAGAGGTCGACTAGCGGGGGGCCAAGAGACCCAGTACTTC
-	-	TRBV12-3/TRBV12-4	TRBJ1-1	CASSLRRGPTEAFF	TGTGCCAGCAGTTTAAGGAGGGGACCCACTGAAGCTTTCTTT
once	-	TRBV12-3/TRBV12-4	TRBJ1-4	CASSLIRVGEKLFF	TGTGCCAGCAGTTTGATAAGGGTTGGGGAAAAACTGTTTTTT
-	-	TRBV14	TRBJ2-2	CASRPPPAAGELFF	TGTGCCAGCAGACCCCCCCCCGCTGCCGGGGAGCTGTTTTTT
-	-	TRBV4-2	TRBJ2-6	CASSQEKGTGANVLTF	TGTGCCAGCAGCCAAGAGAAGGGCACTGGGGCCAACGTCCTGACTTTC
-	TRBD2	TRBV27	TRBJ2-7	CASSSGLAGPPREQYF	TGTGCCAGCAGCTCGGGACTAGCGGGCCCACCTCGGGAGCAGTACTTC
-	-	TRBV6-2/TRBV6-3	TRBJ2-5	CASSYHPGETQYF	TGTGCCAGCAGTTACCATCCCGGGGAGACCCAGTACTTC
-	TRBD2	TRBV7-9	TRBJ2-3	CASSPNRAGGDTQYF	TGTGCCAGCAGCCCCAACCGGGCGGGAGGAGATACGCAGTATTTT
-	TRBD2	TRBV5-1	TRBJ2-3	CASSLASGVTDTQYF	TGCGCCAGCAGCTTAGCTAGCGGGGTCACAGATACGCAGTATTTT
-	-	TRBV6-1	TRBJ1-5	CASSYRGSGNQPQHF	TGTGCCAGCAGTTACCGGGGCAGCGGCAATCAGCCCCAGCATTTT
-	TRBD1	TRBV29-1	TRBJ1-2	CSVDKGTGGSIYGYTF	TGCAGCGTTGATAAAGGGACAGGGGGCTCAATCTATGGCTACACCTTC
-	-	TRBV30	TRBJ2-1	CAWSGGWAGEQFF	TGTGCCTGGAGTGGGGGCTGGGCTGGTGAGCAGTTCTTC
-	-	TRBV6-5	TRBJ1-2	CATKLQKGFSSYTF	TGTGCCACCAAGCTCCAAAAGGGGTTCAGTAGCTACACCTTC